The 15 T cell receptor beta chains listed next were all sequenced from one sample in a study of CD8 T cells in ankylosing spondylitis. One entry per CDR3 protein, called by TCRdb with MiXCR from the 5' RACE reads. The table shows some 87,000 distinct CDR3 sequences, with around 10% occurring only once. Sequences were obtained from blood, either unsorted or a sorted T cell fraction (not recorded which). The receptors come from a male donor with ankylosing spondylitis or in good health (not recorded which).

This clonotype has at least ten counts. This chain links TRBV28 with TRBJ2-1; no definite D call. The V gene's germline CDR1 is MDHEN and CDR2 SYDVKM. Trimming left V 2 bases short and J 6 bases short, with 5 bases between. The CDR3 is 12 amino acids. Here the CDR3 reads CASSLIRNEQFF. The CDR3 nucleotides are TGTGCCAGCAGTTTAATCCGCAATGAGCAGTTCTTC.

The V call is TRBV7-9, the J call TRBJ2-5; weak D call: TRBD1 (5 bases). CDR1 SEHNR and CDR2 FQNEAQ come from the germline V gene (reference sequence). The CDR3 sequence is 17 residues long. Trimming removed 1 base at V and 0 bases at J, with 15 bases between. Written as DNA, the CDR3 is TGTGCCAGCAGCTTAGGTTCGCAGGGCCCTTACCAAGAGACCCAGTACTTC. Protein: CASSLGSQGPYQETQYF.

This clonotype came up many times. The chain carries TRBV4-1 and TRBJ2-7, with D hard to call. Trimming took 1 base from V and 2 from J, leaving 12 bases between them. Germline V CDR1 and CDR2: MGHRA, YSYEKL. The CDR3 length is 15 residues. DNA for the CDR3: TGCGCCAGCAGCCAAGGCCTGGGATTTACCTACGAGCAGTACTTC. Translation gives CASSQGLGFTYEQYF.

The chain employs TRBV29-1 and TRBJ1-1, with a weak D call TRBD1 (5 bases). Germline V gene data show CDR1 as SQVTM and CDR2 as ANQGSEA. This CDR3 is built from 14 residues. Trimming left V 7 bases short and J 0 bases short, with 15 bases between. CDR3 residues: CSASLWGMNTEAFF. Written as DNA, the CDR3 is TGCAGCGCCTCCTTGTGGGGGATGAACACTGAAGCTTTCTTT. The entire variable domain, with the rest obtained from reference TRBV29-1 and TRBJ1-1, is as follows: SAVISQKPSRDICQRGTSLTIQCQVDSQVTMMFWYRQQPGQSLTLIATANQGSEATYESGFVIDKFPISRPNLTFSTLTVSNMSPEDSSIYLCSASLWGMNTEAFFGQGTRLTVV.

This clonotype came up many times. The rearrangement joins TRBV23-1 to TRBJ1-5, with D perhaps matching TRBD1 (6 bases). TRBV23-1 is an ORF, and what it does is uncertain. V was clipped by 11 bases and J by 11 bases, with 25 bases between them. The CDR3 is 14 amino acids. CDR3 sequence (DNA): TGCGCCCGGCAGATGACAGGTTCCCGATTGACCCAGCATTTT. Translating it yields CARQMTGSRLTQHF.

There are many counts of this clonotype. V is TRBV2 and J is TRBJ1-5, with a tentative D call TRBD1 (5 bases). Per the germline V gene, CDR1 is SNHLY and CDR2 is FYNNEI. There are 16 residues in the CDR3. V gave up 0 bases and J gave up 4 bases, with 13 bases separating them. The CDR3 region is CASSEAPGGPNQPQHF. The DNA of the CDR3 is TGTGCCAGCAGTGAAGCGCCGGGGGGTCCGAATCAGCCCCAGCATTTT.

This clonotype has ten or more counts. The chain joins TRBV5-1 to TRBJ2-3; TRBD2 matches 9 bases. Germline-derived CDR1 and CDR2 are SGHRS and YFSETQ. The CDR3 extends over 15 amino acids. The V gene end was trimmed by 6 bases and the J gene end by 5 bases; junction bases not matched to a gene: 10. Written as DNA, the CDR3 is TGCGCCAGCACCGCCGGGCGGGGGGGCTTAGATACGCAGTATTTT. This gives the protein CASTAGRGGLDTQYF.

At least ten counts were recorded for this clonotype. The CDR3 DNA sequence: TGCGCCAGCAGCTTGGGGGGCGTCGAAAACATTCAGTACTTC. It codes for CASSLGGVENIQYF. V is TRBV5-1 and J is TRBJ2-4; the D gene is possibly TRBD1 (5 bases). Trimming left V 0 bases short and J 5 bases short, with 9 bases between. The germline V gene has CDR1 SGHRS and CDR2 YFSETQ. The CDR3 covers 14 residues.

This clonotype has ten or more counts. The genes are TRBV5-1 and TRBJ2-5; 8 bases are a match to TRBD2. J lost 0 bases, V lost 2 bases, and 0 bases had no gene match. Germline V gives CDR1 SGHRS, CDR2 YFSETQ. The CDR3 is 14 residues long. In DNA form, the CDR3 reads TGCGCCAGCAGCTTTAGCGGGGACCAAGAGACCCAGTACTTC. Translation gives CASSFSGDQETQYF.

This clonotype has just a few counts. This chain connects TRBV29-1 to TRBJ2-7, with 9 bases fitting TRBD2. The trim removed 4 bases at V and 6 bases at J, leaving 16 bases unmatched. This CDR3 comprises 16 residues. Looked up from germline, CDR1 is SQVTM and CDR2 is ANQGSEA. Here the CDR3 reads CSVVYLQGRGGGEQYF. The CDR3, as DNA: TGCAGCGTTGTTTACCTTCAGGGGCGGGGGGGAGGCGAGCAGTACTTC.

Only a few counts were recorded for this clonotype. V and J are TRBV5-1 and TRBJ2-5, with TRBD2 matching 8 bases. The CDR3 totals 15 residues. Trimming cost V 1 base and J 2 bases; bases outside gene matches: 4. CDR1 and CDR2 (germline): SGHRS, YFSETQ. The chain's CDR3 is CASSLTAGVQETQYF. CDR3 nucleotides: TGCGCCAGCAGCTTGACAGCGGGGGTGCAAGAGACCCAGTACTTC.

For this clonotype: Relative to the germline gene, one junction end is altered; a read error may explain this. This rearrangement joins TRBV19 to TRBJ2-7; D may be TRBD1 or TRBD2 (5 bases each). This CDR3 spans 13 amino acids. Germline CDR1 reads LNHDA; CDR2 reads SQIVND (reference sequence). In DNA form, the CDR3 reads TGTGCCAGTAGTTCGGGACCAACCTACGAGCACTACTTC. Translating gives CASSSGPTYEHYF.

This clonotype was counted at least ten times. The CDR3 here is CASSESHSGDTDEQYF. The CDR3 DNA is TGCGCCAGCAGTGAGTCGCATAGCGGGGATACTGACGAGCAGTACTTC. This rearrangement joins TRBV10-1 to TRBJ2-7, with 8 nucleotides matching TRBD2. The CDR3 has 16 residues. Looked up from germline, CDR1 is WNHNN and CDR2 is SYGVQD (reference sequence). V lost 0 bases, J lost 5 bases, and 9 bases stayed unmatched.

The genes are TRBV12-3 or TRBV12-4 and TRBJ1-1, with a weak D call TRBD1 (6 bases). V was trimmed by 2 bases and J by 1 base, leaving 8 bases between them. This CDR3 contains 14 residues. The CDR3 region is CASSLNRANTEAFF. CDR3 DNA: TGTGCCAGCAGTTTAAACAGGGCGAACACTGAAGCTTTCTTT.

A word on this clonotype: A much larger clone is a single base away; this may be a read error. The chain is built from TRBV15 and TRBJ1-1; no clear D. CDR3 length equals 15 residues. V was pared by 0 bases and J by 7 bases, with 15 bases between. The germline V gene has CDR1 LNHNV and CDR2 YYDKDF (reference sequence). Here the CDR3 DNA reads TGTGCCACCAGCAGAGATAGGGAGGATAAGGGTGAAGCTTTCTTT. Its translation is CATSRDREDKGEAFF.